Below are 8 T cell receptor beta chains sequenced from a single sample in a study of T cells in localized non-small cell lung cancer (dated by TCRdb to the early 2020s). To prepare the library, the immunoSEQ multiplex PCR assay was applied. TCRdb provides this immuneACCESS table in a form limited to in-frame rearrangements. Some clones are lacking; in checked studies, under half of them reflect an unresolved V gene, and why the rest are absent is not known. In this sample the table shows around 91,000 clones, 87% of which occur a single time. The ten largest make up 15% of the sample. The material sequenced was peripheral blood, taken before any cancer treatment. The receptors were gathered from a man between 40 and 70 years old with stage I squamous cell lung carcinoma.

The chain is built from TRBV7-9 and TRBJ2-5; D could derive from TRBD1 or TRBD2 (5 bases each). This CDR3 is built from 15 residues. V shed 2 bases and J shed 5 bases, with 15 bases lying between them. In germline, CDR1 is SEHNR, CDR2 FQNEAQ (reference sequence). The CDR3 sequence is CASSLLGDVAETQYF. CDR3 DNA sequence: TGTGCCAGCAGCTTATTAGGGGACGTGGCGGAGACCCAGTACTTC.

The J gene is TRBJ1-5, the V gene TRBV28, with 7 bases lining up with TRBD1. Germline CDR1 is MDHEN and CDR2 is SYDVKM. This CDR3 is built from 14 residues. V gave up 3 bases and J gave up 3 bases; unmatched junction bases: 2. DNA for the CDR3: TGTGCCAGCAGTTTGGGACAGCTCAATCAGCCCCAGCATTTT. Translating it yields CASSLGQLNQPQHF.

The chain combines TRBV9 with TRBJ2-1, with a possible D match to TRBD1 (6 bases). Deletions cut 6 bases from V and 7 bases from J, with 20 bases between. The CDR3 is 15 amino acids. Germline-derived CDR1 and CDR2 are SGDLS and YYNGEE. The CDR3 region is CASTRGTNFGNEQFF. The DNA of the CDR3 is TGTGCCAGCACGAGGGGGACCAACTTTGGAAATGAGCAGTTCTTC.

This chain joins TRBV6-1 and TRBJ2-2; 7 nucleotides match TRBD1. The CDR3 loop spans 14 amino acids. The V segment lost 9 bases and the J segment 5 bases; nucleotides outside the gene matches: 9. CDR1 is MNHNS and CDR2 is SASEGT in the germline V gene. CDR3 nucleotide sequence: TGTGCCAGTGAAAGGGACAGAAGGACCGGGGAGCTGTTTTTT. Translation gives CASERDRRTGELFF.

The chain combines TRBV5-1 with TRBJ2-3, with TRBD2 identical over 9 bases. Germline V CDR1 and CDR2: SGHRS, YFSETQ. With V trimmed by 4 bases and J by 2 bases, 5 bases remained unmatched. The CDR3 has 15 amino acids. This chain's CDR3 is CASSPPGLATDTQYF. DNA of the CDR3: TGCGCCAGCAGCCCCCCGGGACTAGCCACAGATACGCAGTATTTT. The full variable domain, its missing parts supplied by reference TRBV5-1 and TRBJ2-3, is KAGVTQTPRYLIKTRGQQVTLSCSPISGHRSVSWYQQTPGQGLQFLFEYFSETQRNKGNFPGRFSGRQFSNSRSEMNVSTLELGDSALYLCASSPPGLATDTQYFGPGTRLTVL.

The chain couples TRBV30 to TRBJ1-5; D call uncertain. The V and J ends lost 0 bases and 3 bases respectively, with 6 bases between them. This CDR3 spans 13 amino acids. Germline V gives CDR1 GTSNPN, CDR2 SVGIG (reference sequence). The CDR3, as DNA: TGTGCCTGGAGTGTGGCCGACAATCAGCCCCAGCATTTT. Residues: CAWSVADNQPQHF.

The chain couples TRBV11-2 to TRBJ2-7; D tentatively reads TRBD1 or TRBD2 (6 bases each). From germline, CDR1 is SGHAT and CDR2 FQNNGV. The CDR3 consists of 15 residues. Trimming cost V 4 bases and J 7 bases, with 20 bases left between them. The CDR3 reads CASSSRGPAGGEQYF. The CDR3 coding sequence is TGTGCCAGCAGCTCTCGGGGGCCGGCCGGAGGGGAGCAGTACTTC.

This clone was observed once. CDR3 amino acids: CASKPTSELNEQFF. CDR3 sequence (DNA): TGTGCCAGCAAACCAACTAGCGAGCTCAATGAGCAGTTCTTC. The chain combines TRBV5-4 with TRBJ2-1; 7 nucleotides agree with TRBD2. CDR3 size: 14 residues. Germline assignment: CDR1 SGHNT and CDR2 YYREEE (reference sequence). Unmatched junction bases numbered 9, after V lost 6 bases and J lost 6 bases.